The 22 T cell receptor beta chains given below trace back to one sample, sequenced in a study of blood T cell repertoires in COVID-19. Method: immunoSEQ multiplex PCR; TCRdb's copy keeps in-frame clones and lacks some. The table has roughly 140,000 clones, 70% to 90% seen once. The sequencing input was peripheral blood. The receptors come from a woman aged 65 to 85 with acute or convalescent COVID-19.

This chain joins TRBV7-8 and TRBJ2-7; 8 nucleotides line up with TRBD2. The germline CDR1 and CDR2 sequences are SGHVS and FQNEAQ. CDR3 length: 14 amino acids. The ends lost 7 bases at V and 2 bases at J; junction bases unmatched: 7. CDR3 nucleotides: TGTGCCAGCAAAAAATCGGGGGGGGCCTACGAGCAGTACTTC. Its translation: CASKKSGGAYEQYF.

The chain couples TRBV5-6 to TRBJ1-2, with no clear D. Between the trimmed V and J ends, which lost 3 bases and 4 bases, there was a span of 16 bases. The germline gives CDR1 SGHDT, CDR2 YYEEEE. The CDR3 sequence is 15 residues long. As DNA, the CDR3 is TGTGCCAGCAGCTCCTTAGGATCCTCGGGCTATGGCTACACCTTC. The encoded protein is CASSSLGSSGYGYTF.

DNA of the CDR3: TGTGCCAGCAGCCAAGGGACTGCTGATAGCAATCAGCCCCAGCATTTT. Its protein is CASSQGTADSNQPQHF. The chain recombines TRBV4-2 with TRBJ1-5; no clear D gene. Germline CDR1 and CDR2: LGHNA and YNFKEQ. This CDR3 contains 16 residues. Between the trimmed V and J ends, which lost 1 base and 0 bases, there was a span of 10 bases.

This clone has only one observation. The chain combines TRBV5-5 with TRBJ2-5; 12 nucleotides agree with TRBD1. Trimming took 4 bases from V and 5 from J; bases not matched to a gene: 12. Germline-derived CDR1 and CDR2 are SGHKS and YYEKEE (reference sequence). CDR3 length equals 17 residues. The CDR3 here is CASSRTGTGGIRETQYF. CDR3 coding DNA: TGTGCCAGCAGCCGTACCGGGACAGGGGGCATACGGGAGACCCAGTACTTC. The variable domain in full, completed from reference TRBV5-5 and TRBJ2-5, reads DAGVTQSPTHLIKTRGQQVTLRCSPISGHKSVSWYQQVLGQGPQFIFQYYEKEERGRGNFPDRFSARQFPNYSSELNVNALLLGDSALYLCASSRTGTGGIRETQYFGPGTRLLVL.

The chain uses TRBV3-1 (or the pseudogene TRBV3-2) and TRBJ2-1; 9 bases are shared with TRBD2. The germline CDR1 and CDR2 sequences are LGHDT and YNNKEL (reference sequence). V lost 6 bases to trimming and J lost 5 bases; unmatched junction nucleotides: 8. The CDR3 has 15 amino acids. CDR3 sequence (DNA): TGTGCCAGCAGTCCGGCAAGCGGGGGGAACAATGAGCAGTTCTTC. Protein product: CASSPASGGNNEQFF.

This chain links TRBV9 with TRBJ2-7; TRBD2 aligns across 9 bases. Germline V lookup: CDR1 SGDLS, CDR2 YYNGEE. The J segment lost 2 bases and the V segment lost 0 bases, leaving 6 bases of the junction unmatched. The CDR3 runs 16 residues. The CDR3 nucleotides are TGTGCCAGCAGCGTAGGGAGACTAGCGGTCCCCTACGAGCAGTACGTC. Protein product: CASSVGRLAVPYEQYV.

This chain uses TRBV4-1 with TRBJ1-5; 7 bases are a match to TRBD1. Germline CDR1 is MGHRA and CDR2 is YSYEKL. CDR3 length: 16 residues. V was pared by 2 bases and J by 4 bases, with 8 bases of the junction left unmatched. CDR3 sequence (DNA): TGCGCCAGCAGCCAACCAACAGGGGCCAAGAATCAGCCCCAGCATTTT. It yields the protein CASSQPTGAKNQPQHF.

The chain recombines TRBV4-1 with TRBJ1-2, with unresolved D. CDR1 and CDR2 from the germline V gene are MGHRA and YSYEKL. This CDR3 region has 15 residues. The V end lost 1 base, the J end lost 1 base, and 10 bases lay between the germline ends. The CDR3 coding sequence is TGCGCCAGCAGCCAAGGTTCCGGGAATAACTATGGCTACACCTTC. It codes for CASSQGSGNNYGYTF.

The V call is TRBV6-2 or TRBV6-3, the J call TRBJ1-5; D may be TRBD1 (5 bases). Germline loops: CDR1 MNHEY, CDR2 SVGEGT. The CDR3 contains 14 residues. Trimming removed 0 bases from V and 7 bases from J, with 10 bases in between. In DNA, the CDR3 is TGTGCCAGCAGTTACTCCGGGGGTGCGCAGCCCCAGCATTTT. It is translated as CASSYSGGAQPQHF.

The chain recombines TRBV6-5 with TRBJ1-2; possibly TRBD1 for D (6 bases). Germline V gene sequence: CDR1 MNHEY, CDR2 SVGAGI. CDR3 length: 15 amino acids. With 11 bases removed from V and 0 bases from J, the gap between germline ends came to 19 bases. The CDR3 DNA follows: TGTGCCGCGGGCCAGGGGACCATTCCTAACTATGGCTACACCTTC. It codes for CAAGQGTIPNYGYTF.

The CDR3 DNA is TGTGCCAGCAGGGACCTCACTAGCGGGGTAACAGATACGCAGTATTTT. Translated, it gives CASRDLTSGVTDTQYF. The chain couples TRBV5-6 to TRBJ2-3, with 10 positions matching TRBD2. CDR1 and CDR2 from the germline V gene are SGHDT and YYEEEE. The V and J ends lost 5 bases and 3 bases, in that order; junction bases with no gene match: 9. The CDR3 loop spans 16 amino acids.

In this sample, this clone turned up once. The CDR3 loop reads CATRGTANTGELFF. The DNA of the CDR3 is TGTGCCACCAGAGGGACAGCGAACACCGGGGAGCTGTTTTTT. V and J are TRBV24-1 and TRBJ2-2; 7 bases align to TRBD1. In germline, CDR1 is KGHDR, CDR2 SFDVKD. The CDR3 runs to 14 residues. The J segment lost 0 bases and the V segment lost 7 bases, leaving 1 base of the junction unmatched.

The V call is TRBV7-8, the J call TRBJ1-2; 8 positions match TRBD1. V gave up 5 bases and J gave up 0 bases; unmatched junction bases: 5. The CDR3 length is 15 residues. The germline CDR1 and CDR2 sequences are SGHVS and FQNEAQ. The CDR3 loop is CASSSNRGANYGYTF. CDR3 in DNA: TGTGCCAGCAGCAGCAACAGGGGGGCTAACTATGGCTACACCTTC. The entire variable domain, with the rest obtained from reference TRBV7-8 and TRBJ1-2, is as follows: GAGVSQSPRYKVAKRGQDVALRCDPISGHVSLFWYQQALGQGPEFLTYFQNEAQLDKSGLPSDRFFAERPEGSVSTLKIQRTQQEDSAVYLCASSSNRGANYGYTFGSGTRLTVV.

In this sample, this clone turned up once. The J gene is TRBJ2-3, the V gene TRBV7-9, with 7 nucleotides matching TRBD1. CDR3 length: 15 amino acids. CDR1 is SEHNR, CDR2 FQNEAQ, per germline (reference sequence). With V trimmed by 1 base and J by 6 bases, 7 bases remained unmatched. The CDR3 spells CASSLGQGDMDTQYF. CDR3 nucleotide sequence: TGTGCCAGCAGCTTAGGACAGGGTGATATGGATACGCAGTATTTT. Full variable domain (rest looked up from reference TRBV7-9 and TRBJ2-3): DTGVSQNPRHKITKRGQNVTFRCDPISEHNRLYWYRQTLGQGPEFLTYFQNEAQLEKSRLLSDRFSAERPKGSFSTLEIQRTEQGDSAMYLCASSLGQGDMDTQYFGPGTRLTVL.

Here the CDR3 DNA reads TGTGCCAGCAGGCTACTTGCAGGGGCAGGGGGAAACATTCAGTACTTC. It yields the protein CASRLLAGAGGNIQYF. The chain couples TRBV28 to TRBJ2-4, with 7 bases matching TRBD1. CDR1 is MDHEN and CDR2 is SYDVKM in the germline V gene. V was pared by 6 bases and J by 6 bases, with 14 bases of the junction left unmatched. The CDR3 is 16 residues long.

The V gene is TRBV9, the J gene TRBJ1-6, with 9 bases matching TRBD1. The J segment lost 5 bases and the V segment lost 0 bases, leaving 6 bases of the junction unmatched. The CDR3 contains 17 residues. Germline loops: CDR1 SGDLS, CDR2 YYNGEE. The CDR3 bases are TGTGCCAGCAGCGTAGGGGACAGGGTGGGTAATAATTCACCCCTCCACTTT. Its protein product is CASSVGDRVGNNSPLHF. Filled out from reference TRBV9 and TRBJ1-6, the complete variable domain reads DSGVTQTPKHLITATGQRVTLRCSPRSGDLSVYWYQQSLDQGLQFLIQYYNGEERAKGNILERFSAQQFPDLHSELNLSSLELGDSALYFCASSVGDRVGNNSPLHFGNGTRLTVT.

This chain connects TRBV23-1 to TRBJ2-3, with 11 positions matching TRBD1. TRBV23-1 is flagged as an ORF with uncertain function. This CDR3 has 15 residues. After removal of 7 bases from V and 3 bases from J, the junction contained 6 bases not matched to a gene. Here the CDR3 DNA reads TGCGCCAGCAACCCGGGACAGGGGGGGACAGATACGCAGTATTTT. As protein: CASNPGQGGTDTQYF.

The rearrangement uses TRBV7-2 and TRBJ1-2, with 11 bases lining up with TRBD1. The V gene's germline CDR1 is SGHTA and CDR2 FQGNSA. This CDR3 is 16 amino acids long. J lost 6 bases, V lost 2 bases, and 8 bases had no gene match. The CDR3 reads CASSLFSGQGANGYTF. As DNA, the CDR3 is TGTGCCAGCAGCTTATTCTCCGGACAGGGGGCGAATGGCTACACCTTC.

The rearrangement joins TRBV5-4 to TRBJ2-5, with D uncertain. CDR1 and CDR2 (germline): SGHNT, YYREEE (reference sequence). The V and J ends lost 4 bases and 2 bases respectively, with 9 bases between them. This CDR3 is built from 13 residues. The CDR3 region is CASSRGPQETQYF. The CDR3 nucleotides read TGTGCCAGCAGCCGAGGTCCGCAAGAGACCCAGTACTTC.

V gene TRBV10-2 combines with J gene TRBJ2-1; the match to TRBD2 covers 15 bases. CDR1 is WSHSY, CDR2 SAAADI, per germline. CDR3 length: 18 residues. Germline trimming cut 6 bases from V and 8 bases from J; bases unmatched to any gene: 14. The CDR3 loop reads CASRPGLAGGSNPHEQFF. In DNA, the CDR3 is TGCGCCAGCAGGCCCGGACTAGCGGGGGGGTCAAACCCCCATGAGCAGTTCTTC.

This clone was picked up a small number of times. The chain employs TRBV6-2 or TRBV6-3 and TRBJ2-2; D call uncertain. This CDR3 region has 15 residues. Germline V gene lookup returns CDR1 MNHEY and CDR2 SVGEGT. Trimming shortened V by 6 bases and J by 1 base, and 12 bases separated the two germline ends. The CDR3 protein is CASSTLAGNTGELFF. The CDR3 DNA is TGTGCCAGCAGCACCCTCGCAGGGAACACCGGGGAGCTGTTTTTT.

CDR3 sequence reads: CASSSGTGPNQPQHF. DNA for the CDR3: TGTGCCAGCAGCTCCGGGACAGGGCCTAATCAGCCCCAGCATTTT. J is TRBJ1-5 and V is TRBV4-2, with 9 positions matching TRBD1. The CDR3 is made up of 15 amino acids. Germline CDR1 reads LGHNA; CDR2 reads YNFKEQ. V lost 5 bases, J lost 4 bases, and 6 bases stayed unmatched.